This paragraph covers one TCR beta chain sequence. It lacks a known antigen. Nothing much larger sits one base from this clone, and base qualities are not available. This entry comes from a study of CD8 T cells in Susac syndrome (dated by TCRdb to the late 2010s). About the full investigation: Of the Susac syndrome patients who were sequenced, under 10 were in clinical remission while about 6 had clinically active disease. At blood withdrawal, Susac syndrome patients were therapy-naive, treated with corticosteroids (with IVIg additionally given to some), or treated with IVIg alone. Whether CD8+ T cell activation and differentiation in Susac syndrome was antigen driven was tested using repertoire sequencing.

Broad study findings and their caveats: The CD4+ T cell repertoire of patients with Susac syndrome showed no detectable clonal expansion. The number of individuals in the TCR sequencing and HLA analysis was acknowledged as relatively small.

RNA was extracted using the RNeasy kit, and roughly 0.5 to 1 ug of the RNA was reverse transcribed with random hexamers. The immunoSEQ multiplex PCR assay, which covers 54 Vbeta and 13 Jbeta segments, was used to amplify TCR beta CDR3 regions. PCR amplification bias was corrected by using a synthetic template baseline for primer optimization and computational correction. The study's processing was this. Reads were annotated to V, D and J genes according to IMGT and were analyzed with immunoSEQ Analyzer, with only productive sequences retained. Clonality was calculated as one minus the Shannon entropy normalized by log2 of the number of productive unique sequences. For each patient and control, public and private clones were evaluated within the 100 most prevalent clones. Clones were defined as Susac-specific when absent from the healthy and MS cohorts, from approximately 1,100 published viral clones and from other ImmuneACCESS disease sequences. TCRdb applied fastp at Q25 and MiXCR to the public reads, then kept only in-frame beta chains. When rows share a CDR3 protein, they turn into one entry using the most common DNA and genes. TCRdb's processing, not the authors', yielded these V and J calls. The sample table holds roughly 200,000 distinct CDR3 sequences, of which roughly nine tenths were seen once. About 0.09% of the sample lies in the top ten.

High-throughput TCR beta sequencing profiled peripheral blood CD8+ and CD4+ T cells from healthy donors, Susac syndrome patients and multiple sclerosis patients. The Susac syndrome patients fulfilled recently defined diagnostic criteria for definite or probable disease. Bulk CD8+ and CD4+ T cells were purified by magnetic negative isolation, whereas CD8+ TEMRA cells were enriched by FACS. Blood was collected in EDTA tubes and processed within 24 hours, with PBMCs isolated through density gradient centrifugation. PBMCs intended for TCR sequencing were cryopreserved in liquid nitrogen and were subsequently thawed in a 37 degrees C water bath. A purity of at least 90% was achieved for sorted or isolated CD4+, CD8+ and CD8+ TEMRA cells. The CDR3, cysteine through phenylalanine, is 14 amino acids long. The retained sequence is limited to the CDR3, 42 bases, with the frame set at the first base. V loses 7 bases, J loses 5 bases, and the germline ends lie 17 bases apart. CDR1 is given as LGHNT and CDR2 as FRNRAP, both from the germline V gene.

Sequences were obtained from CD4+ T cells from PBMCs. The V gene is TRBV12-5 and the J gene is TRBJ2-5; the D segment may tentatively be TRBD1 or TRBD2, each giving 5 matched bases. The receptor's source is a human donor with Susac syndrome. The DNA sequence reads TGTGCTAGTGTCTCTCGGGGCCCCTCGGAGACCCAGTACTTC. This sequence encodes CASVSRGPSETQYF.